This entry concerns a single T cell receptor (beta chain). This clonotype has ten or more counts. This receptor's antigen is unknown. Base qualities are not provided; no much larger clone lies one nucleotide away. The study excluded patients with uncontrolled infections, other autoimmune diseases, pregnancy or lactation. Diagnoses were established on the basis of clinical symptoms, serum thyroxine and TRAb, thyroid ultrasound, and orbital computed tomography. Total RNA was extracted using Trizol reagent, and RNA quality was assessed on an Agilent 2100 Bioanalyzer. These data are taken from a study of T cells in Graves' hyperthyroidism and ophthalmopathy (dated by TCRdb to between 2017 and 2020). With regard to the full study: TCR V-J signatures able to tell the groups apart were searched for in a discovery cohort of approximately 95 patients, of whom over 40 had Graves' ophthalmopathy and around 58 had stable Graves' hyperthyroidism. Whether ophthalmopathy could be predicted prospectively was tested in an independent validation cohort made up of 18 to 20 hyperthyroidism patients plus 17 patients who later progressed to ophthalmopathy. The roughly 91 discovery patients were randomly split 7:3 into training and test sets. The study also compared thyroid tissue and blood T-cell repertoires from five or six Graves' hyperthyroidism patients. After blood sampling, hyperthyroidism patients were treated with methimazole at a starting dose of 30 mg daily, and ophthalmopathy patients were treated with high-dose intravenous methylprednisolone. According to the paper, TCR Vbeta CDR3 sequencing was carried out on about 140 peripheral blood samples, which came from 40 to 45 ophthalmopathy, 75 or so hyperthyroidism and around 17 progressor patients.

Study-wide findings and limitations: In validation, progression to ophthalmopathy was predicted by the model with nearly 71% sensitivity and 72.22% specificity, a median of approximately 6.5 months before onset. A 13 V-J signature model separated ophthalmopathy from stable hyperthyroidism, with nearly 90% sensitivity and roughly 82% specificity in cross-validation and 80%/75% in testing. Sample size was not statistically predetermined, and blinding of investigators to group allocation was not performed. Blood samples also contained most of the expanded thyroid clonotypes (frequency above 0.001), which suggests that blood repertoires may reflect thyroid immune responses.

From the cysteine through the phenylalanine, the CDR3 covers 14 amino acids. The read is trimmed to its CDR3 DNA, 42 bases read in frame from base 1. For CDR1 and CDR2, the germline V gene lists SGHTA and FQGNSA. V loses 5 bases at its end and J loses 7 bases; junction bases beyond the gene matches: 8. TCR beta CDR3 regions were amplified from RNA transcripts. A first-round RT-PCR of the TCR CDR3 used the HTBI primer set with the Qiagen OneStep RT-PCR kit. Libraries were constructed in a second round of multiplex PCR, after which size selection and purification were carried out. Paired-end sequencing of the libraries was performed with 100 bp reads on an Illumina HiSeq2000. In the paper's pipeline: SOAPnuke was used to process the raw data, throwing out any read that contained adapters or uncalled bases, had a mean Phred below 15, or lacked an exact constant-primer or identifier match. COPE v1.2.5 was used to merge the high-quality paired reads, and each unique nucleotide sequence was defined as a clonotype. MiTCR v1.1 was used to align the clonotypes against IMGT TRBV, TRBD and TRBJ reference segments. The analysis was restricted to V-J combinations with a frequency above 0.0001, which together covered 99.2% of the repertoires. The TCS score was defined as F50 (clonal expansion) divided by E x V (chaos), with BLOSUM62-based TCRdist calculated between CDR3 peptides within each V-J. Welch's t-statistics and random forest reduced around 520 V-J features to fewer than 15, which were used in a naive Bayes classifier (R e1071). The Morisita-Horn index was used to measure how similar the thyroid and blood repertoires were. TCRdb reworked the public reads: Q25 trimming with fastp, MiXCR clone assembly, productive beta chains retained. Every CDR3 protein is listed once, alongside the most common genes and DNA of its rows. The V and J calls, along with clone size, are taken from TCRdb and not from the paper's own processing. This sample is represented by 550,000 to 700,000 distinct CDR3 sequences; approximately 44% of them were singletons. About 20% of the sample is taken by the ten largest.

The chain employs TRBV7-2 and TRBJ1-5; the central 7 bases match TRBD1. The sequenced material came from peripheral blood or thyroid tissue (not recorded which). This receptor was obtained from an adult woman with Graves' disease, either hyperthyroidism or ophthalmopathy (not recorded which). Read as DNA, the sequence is TGTGCCAGCAGCCGGACAGGACCCGGACAGCCCCAGCATTTT. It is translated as CASSRTGPGQPQHF.